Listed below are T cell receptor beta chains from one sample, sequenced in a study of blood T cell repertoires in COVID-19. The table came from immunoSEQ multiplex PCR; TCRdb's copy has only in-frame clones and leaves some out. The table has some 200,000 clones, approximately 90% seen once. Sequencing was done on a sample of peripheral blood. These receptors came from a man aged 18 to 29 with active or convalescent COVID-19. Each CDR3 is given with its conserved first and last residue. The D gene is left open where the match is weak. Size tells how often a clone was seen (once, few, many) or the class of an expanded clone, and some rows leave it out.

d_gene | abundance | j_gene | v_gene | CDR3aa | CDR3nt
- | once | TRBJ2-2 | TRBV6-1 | CASSEMGAYTGELFF | TGTGCCAGCAGTGAAATGGGGGCCTACACCGGGGAGCTGTTTTTT
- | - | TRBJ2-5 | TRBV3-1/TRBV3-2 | CASSLRTNQETQYF | TGTGCCAGCAGCCTAAGGACTAATCAAGAGACCCAGTACTTC
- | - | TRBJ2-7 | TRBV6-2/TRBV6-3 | CASSLPGETYEQYF | TGTGCCAGCAGTCTCCCGGGAGAAACCTACGAGCAGTACTTC
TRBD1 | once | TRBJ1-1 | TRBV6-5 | CASSYGTGGNTEAFF | TGTGCCAGCAGTTACGGGACAGGGGGGAACACTGAAGCTTTCTTT
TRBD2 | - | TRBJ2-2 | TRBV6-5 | CASGRGRGTGELFF | TGTGCCAGCGGGAGGGGAAGGGGAACCGGGGAGCTGTTTTTT
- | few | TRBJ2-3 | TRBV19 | CASSRRGPDTQYF | TGTGCCAGTAGTAGGAGGGGTCCAGATACGCAGTATTTT
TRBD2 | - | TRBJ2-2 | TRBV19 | CASSAWDTKRASGTPGELFF | TGTGCCAGTAGTGCCTGGGACACGAAACGGGCTAGCGGGACTCCCGGGGAGCTGTTTTTT
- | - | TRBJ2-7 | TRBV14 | CASSQDRFYEQYF | TGTGCCAGCAGCCAAGACAGGTTCTACGAGCAGTACTTC
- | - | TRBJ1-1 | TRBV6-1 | CASSESWAGINTEAFF | TGTGCCAGCAGTGAATCGTGGGCGGGAATTAACACTGAAGCTTTCTTT
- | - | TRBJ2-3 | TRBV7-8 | CASSLGATPQYF | TGTGCCAGCAGCCTAGGGGCGACCCCGCAGTATTTT
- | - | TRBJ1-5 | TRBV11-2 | CASSRQPYSNQPQHF | TGTGCCAGCAGTCGACAGCCTTATAGCAATCAGCCCCAGCATTTT
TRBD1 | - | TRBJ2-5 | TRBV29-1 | CSVEGQGTLGETQYF | TGCAGCGTTGAAGGACAGGGGACGCTGGGGGAGACCCAGTACTTC
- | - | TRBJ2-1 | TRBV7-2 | CASTSTRTYEQFF | TGTGCCAGCACCTCGACTAGAACGTATGAGCAGTTCTTC
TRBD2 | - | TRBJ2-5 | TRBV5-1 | CASSLVAGGIQETQYF | TGCGCCAGCAGCTTGGTAGCGGGGGGCATACAAGAGACCCAGTACTTC
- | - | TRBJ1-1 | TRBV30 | CAWSVGRRSADEAFF | TGTGCCTGGAGTGTTGGCAGGCGATCCGCAGATGAAGCTTTCTTT
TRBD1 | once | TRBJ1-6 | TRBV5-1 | CASTGQDNSPLHF | TGCGCCAGCACCGGACAGGATAATTCACCCCTCCACTTT
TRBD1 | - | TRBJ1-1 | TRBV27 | CASSSRDRGTEAFF | TGTGCCAGCAGTTCTCGGGACAGGGGCACTGAAGCTTTCTTT
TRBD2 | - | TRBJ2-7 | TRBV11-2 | CASSLTSGTYEQYF | TGTGCCAGCAGCTTGACTAGCGGTACCTACGAGCAGTACTTC
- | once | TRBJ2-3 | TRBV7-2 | CASSKASGTDTQYF | TGTGCCAGCAGCAAGGCTAGCGGCACAGATACGCAGTATTTT
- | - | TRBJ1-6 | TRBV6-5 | CASSSRTANSPLHF | TGTGCCAGCAGTTCTCGGACAGCCAATTCACCCCTCCACTTT
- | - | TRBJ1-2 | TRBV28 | CASSLLWETGGYTF | TGTGCCAGCAGTTTATTGTGGGAAACAGGTGGCTACACCTTC
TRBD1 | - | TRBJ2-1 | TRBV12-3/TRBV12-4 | CASCPTGWNEQFF | TGTGCCAGCTGCCCGACAGGGTGGAATGAGCAGTTCTTC
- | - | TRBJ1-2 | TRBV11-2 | CASSSSWGLEDYGYTF | TGTGCCAGCAGCTCCAGCTGGGGGCTTGAAGACTATGGCTACACCTTC
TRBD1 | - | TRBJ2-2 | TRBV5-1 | CASSLPQGVWELFF | TGCGCCAGCAGCTTGCCCCAGGGGGTCTGGGAGCTGTTTTTT
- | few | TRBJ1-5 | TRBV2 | CASGGGQGLYQPQHF | TGTGCCAGCGGGGGGGGGCAAGGCCTTTATCAGCCCCAGCATTTT